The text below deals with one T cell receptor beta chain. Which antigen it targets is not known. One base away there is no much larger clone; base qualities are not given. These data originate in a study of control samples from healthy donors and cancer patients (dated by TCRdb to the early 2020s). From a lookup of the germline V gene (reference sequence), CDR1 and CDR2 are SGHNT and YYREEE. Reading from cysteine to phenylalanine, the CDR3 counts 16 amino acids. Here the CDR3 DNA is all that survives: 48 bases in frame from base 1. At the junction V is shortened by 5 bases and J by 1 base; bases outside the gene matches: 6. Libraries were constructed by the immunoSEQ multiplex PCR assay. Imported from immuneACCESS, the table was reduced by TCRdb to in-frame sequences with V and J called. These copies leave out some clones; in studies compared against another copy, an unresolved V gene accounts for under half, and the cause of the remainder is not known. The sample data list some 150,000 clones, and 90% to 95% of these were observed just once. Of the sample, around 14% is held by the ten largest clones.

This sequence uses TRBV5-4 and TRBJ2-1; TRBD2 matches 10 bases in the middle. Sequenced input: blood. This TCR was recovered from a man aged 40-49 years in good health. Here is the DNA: TGTGCCAGCAGTCTTCTAGCGGGAGTGTCCTACAATGAGCAGTTCTTC. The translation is CASSLLAGVSYNEQFF.